The clone carrying this T cell receptor (beta chain) has at least ten counts. This record comes from a study of regulatory T cells in long-lasting Graves disease. Regarding time point: persistent/refractory GD, antithyroid drugs over 5 years with positive TRAb. PBMCs provided the RNA from which the TCR library was made. The authors diagnosed Graves' disease using American Thyroid Association guidelines. Approximately 9.9-milliliter peripheral blood samples went into EDTA tubes. Construction of the TCR beta libraries employed iRepertoire HTBI primers in conjunction with Arm-PCR of CDR3 regions. TCRdb fed the multiplex PCR reads into MiXCR, producing one record per CDR3 protein. This sample has a few hundred thousand distinct CDR3 sequences; roughly a quarter occur once, and the top ten carry over 25%. The CDR3 extends over 16 amino acids. The germline V gene has CDR1 MNHEY and CDR2 SVGEGT. The J segment lost 0 bases and the V segment lost 0 bases, leaving 5 bases of the junction unmatched.

This chain links TRBV6-2 or TRBV6-3 with TRBJ2-7, with 7 bases identical to TRBD1. The clonotype was recovered from a female donor with Graves disease. The starting material was peripheral blood mononuclear cells (PBMCs), obtained when the disease was refractory, from a patient treated with antithyroid drugs. In DNA form, the CDR3 reads TGTGCCAGCAGTTACTCGAGTAGGGGGCTCTCCTACGAGCAGTACTTC. Translated: CASSYSSRGLSYEQYF.